A single sample gave rise to the 21 T cell receptor beta chains below, sequenced in a study of blood T cell repertoires in COVID-19. Assay: immunoSEQ multiplex PCR; the TCRdb copy retains only in-frame clones and omits some. The data contain 150,000 to 200,000 clones, roughly 80% of them singletons. What was sequenced was peripheral blood. The receptors here all came from a woman between 25 and 40 years old with acute or convalescent COVID-19.

DNA of the CDR3: TGTGCCAGCCTAGGGGCAGGGGGCGGCGGCTACACCTTC. This translates into CASLGAGGGGYTF. This chain links TRBV6-6 with TRBJ1-2; 8 bases fit TRBD1. With 8 bases clipped from V and 8 bases from J, the junction kept 10 bases outside the gene matches. The CDR3 length is 13 residues. CDR1 and CDR2 from the germline V gene are MNHNY and SVGAGI (reference sequence).

The chain links TRBV4-2 to TRBJ1-5; no definite D call. Germline CDR1 is LGHNA and CDR2 is YNFKEQ. The V end lost 4 bases, the J end lost 3 bases, and 7 bases lay between the germline ends. This CDR3 has 13 residues. CDR3 amino acids: CASSPQINQPQHF. The CDR3 coding sequence is TGTGCCAGCAGCCCACAGATCAATCAGCCCCAGCATTTT.

The chain is built from TRBV7-2 and TRBJ1-2, with D unclear. Trimming took 1 base from V and 4 from J, leaving 16 bases between them. This CDR3 has 16 residues. The germline CDR1 and CDR2 sequences are SGHTA and FQGNSA. CDR3 region: CASSLVFGGQGYGYTF. The CDR3 region has the DNA TGTGCCAGCAGCTTAGTTTTTGGTGGGCAAGGCTATGGCTACACCTTC.

This clone was observed many times. The chain couples TRBV3-1 (or the pseudogene TRBV3-2) to TRBJ1-1; 12 positions match TRBD1. The CDR3 covers 14 residues. The V gene end was trimmed by 1 base and the J gene end by 12 bases; junction bases not matched to a gene: 6. The germline CDR1 and CDR2 sequences are LGHDT and YNNKEL (reference sequence). CDR3 DNA sequence: TGTGCCAGCAGCCAAGTTTCGGGACAGGGGGCAACTTTCTTT. This encodes CASSQVSGQGATFF.

This chain connects TRBV2 to TRBJ2-3, with 15 bases fitting TRBD2. V gave up 7 bases and J gave up 4 bases; unmatched junction bases: 9. This CDR3 has 17 amino acids. The germline V gene encodes CDR1 SNHLY and CDR2 FYNNEI. Here the CDR3 DNA reads TGTGCCAGCAATCCGGGACTAGCGGGAGGTAGGGCAGATACGCAGTATTTT. It encodes CASNPGLAGGRADTQYF.

This chain joins TRBV7-8 and TRBJ1-2; 7 nucleotides agree with TRBD1. V was clipped by 2 bases and J by 5 bases; unmatched bases: 5. This CDR3 is built from 14 residues. Germline CDR1 SGHVS, CDR2 FQNEAQ. CDR3 amino acids: CASSLRQGRYGYTF. The CDR3 DNA is TGTGCCAGCAGCTTACGACAGGGTCGATATGGCTACACCTTC.

The chain carries TRBV3-1 (or the pseudogene TRBV3-2) and TRBJ1-5, with 7 bases lining up with TRBD1. CDR3 length: 12 amino acids. The V gene's germline CDR1 is LGHDT and CDR2 YNNKEL (reference sequence). Unmatched junction bases numbered 5, after V lost 10 bases and J lost 5 bases. The CDR3 nucleotides read TGTGCCATTAACCAGGGGGATCAGCCCCAGCATTTT. Its protein is CAINQGDQPQHF.

The gene calls are TRBV6-5 and TRBJ1-6, with D unresolved. Per the germline V gene, CDR1 is MNHEY and CDR2 is SVGAGI. This CDR3 has 13 amino acids. Trimming took off 5 bases at V and 11 bases at J, with 13 bases between the two ends. The CDR3 region is CASSPTEGAPLHF. The CDR3, as DNA: TGTGCCAGCAGTCCAACCGAGGGTGCACCCCTCCACTTT.

The V call is TRBV29-1, the J call TRBJ2-3, with a tentative D call TRBD2 (6 bases). The CDR3 is made up of 13 amino acids. The ends were cut back, 3 bases at V and 1 base at J, with 8 bases in the middle. CDR1 and CDR2 from the germline V gene are SQVTM and ANQGSEA. The CDR3 protein is CSVDGSGTDTQYF. The CDR3 region has the DNA TGCAGCGTTGACGGGAGTGGCACAGATACGCAGTATTTT.

V is TRBV7-9 and J is TRBJ1-1; unclear D gene. This CDR3 spans 11 amino acids. V was shortened by 11 bases and J by 0 bases, with 7 bases between the two germline ends. In germline, CDR1 is SEHNR, CDR2 FQNEAQ (reference sequence). For the CDR3, the DNA is TGTGCCGGTACTATGAACACTGAAGCTTTCTTT. Residues: CAGTMNTEAFF.

This chain connects TRBV19 to TRBJ2-4, with 8 nucleotides matching TRBD1. CDR1 and CDR2 from the germline V gene are LNHDA and SQIVND (reference sequence). With 8 bases clipped from V and 4 bases from J, the junction kept 4 bases outside the gene matches. This CDR3 comprises 13 residues. The CDR3 nucleotides are TGTGCCAGTGAACAGGGGGTAAAAAACATTCAGTACTTC. It translates to CASEQGVKNIQYF.

This sequence joins TRBV13 and TRBJ2-1; D unclear. The CDR3 covers 14 residues. Germline lookup yields CDR1 PRHDT and CDR2 FYEKMQ (reference sequence). Between the trimmed V and J ends, which lost 5 bases and 5 bases, there was a span of 13 bases. This chain's CDR3 is CASSPQGVHNEQFF. The DNA of the CDR3 is TGTGCCAGCAGCCCGCAAGGAGTCCACAATGAGCAGTTCTTC.

The chain recombines TRBV10-1 with TRBJ2-1, with 15 bases lining up with TRBD2. The V gene's germline CDR1 is WNHNN and CDR2 SYGVQD (reference sequence). V lost 5 bases and J lost 15; bases outside the gene matches: 8. This CDR3 spans 14 amino acids. CDR3 sequence (DNA): TGCGCCAGCAGTCCGGGACTAGCGGGAGGAAAGCGGTTCTTC. It encodes CASSPGLAGGKRFF.

This rearrangement joins TRBV4-2 to TRBJ2-7, with TRBD1 matching over 7 bases. The CDR3 runs 16 residues. Germline V gene sequence: CDR1 LGHNA, CDR2 YNFKEQ. Trimming took 0 bases from V and 3 from J; bases not matched to a gene: 8. CDR3 sequence reads: CASSQEGDRTDYEQYF. CDR3 nucleotide sequence: TGTGCCAGCAGCCAAGAAGGGGACAGAACAGACTACGAGCAGTACTTC.

V and J are TRBV14 and TRBJ1-2; D is unresolved. Between the trimmed V and J ends, which lost 0 bases and 10 bases, there was a span of 9 bases. Looked up from germline, CDR1 is SGHDN and CDR2 is FVKESK. This CDR3 has 12 amino acids. The CDR3 DNA reads TGTGCCAGCAGCCAAGAAACTTCGAACTACACCTTC. Translating gives CASSQETSNYTF.

The gene calls are TRBV10-3 and TRBJ2-1; 9 bases line up with TRBD1. V lost 9 bases and J lost 9; bases outside the gene matches: 12. The V gene's germline CDR1 is ENHRY and CDR2 SYGVKD. CDR3 length: 14 residues. The CDR3 DNA reads as TGTGCCATTCCGGACAGGGGAGAAGGAGGTGAGCAGTTCTTC. Translated, it gives CAIPDRGEGGEQFF.

The DNA of the CDR3 is TGTGCCAGCAGTGAAGTGGCAGGGGGTTACGAGCAGTACTTC. This translates into CASSEVAGGYEQYF. This chain links TRBV2 with TRBJ2-7; 7 bases are shared with TRBD1. This CDR3 has 14 amino acids. V was clipped by 1 base and J by 4 bases; unmatched bases: 4. Germline V gene sequence: CDR1 SNHLY, CDR2 FYNNEI.

The rearrangement joins TRBV27 to TRBJ2-5, with TRBD1 matching 8 bases. The CDR3 covers 15 residues. V lost 4 bases, J lost 1 base, and 5 bases stayed unmatched. Per the germline V gene, CDR1 is MNHEY and CDR2 is SMNVEV (reference sequence). DNA for the CDR3: TGTGCCAGCAGTTCCCAGGGACAGGCCCAAGAGACCCAGTACTTC. Encoded protein: CASSSQGQAQETQYF.

V usage is TRBV5-1 and J usage is TRBJ2-1; 10 nucleotides align to TRBD1. Germline lookup yields CDR1 SGHRS and CDR2 YFSETQ. The CDR3 is 15 amino acids. V dropped 3 bases and J dropped 9; count of bases not matched to a gene: 9. CDR3 nucleotide sequence: TGCGCCAGCAGCTGGCAGGGACAGGGGCCCAGTGAGCAGTTCTTC. As protein: CASSWQGQGPSEQFF.

The sample holds a few counts of this clone. This sequence joins TRBV4-2 and TRBJ2-2, with 15 bases that match TRBD2. The V and J ends lost 4 bases and 2 bases, in that order; junction bases with no gene match: 8. Germline lookup yields CDR1 LGHNA and CDR2 YNFKEQ. The CDR3 runs to 19 residues. The CDR3 sequence: CASSPGLAGGPGNTGELFF. CDR3 bases: TGTGCCAGCAGCCCTGGACTAGCGGGAGGGCCGGGAAACACCGGGGAGCTGTTTTTT.

The chain has TRBV7-8 and TRBJ2-1, with D possibly being TRBD1 (6 bases). Germline CDR1 reads SGHVS; CDR2 reads FQNEAQ. The CDR3 length is 15 residues. With 0 bases removed from V and 7 bases from J, the gap between germline ends came to 13 bases. Written as DNA, the CDR3 is TGTGCCAGCAGCTTAGCGCAGGGGATTAAAAATGAGCAGTTCTTC. It encodes CASSLAQGIKNEQFF.